This record covers a single T cell receptor beta chain. Antigen: not known. The data were taken from a study of CD8 T cells in ankylosing spondylitis. Overall study findings and caveats: Relatively rare in peripheral blood, disease-linked clones were also CD8+. What seemed typical of ankylosing spondylitis blood was a TCR beta motif built from roughly eight highly homologous variants. A number of the motif variants had already been described in reactive arthritis synovial fluid and blood.

Quantitative 5'-RACE with molecular barcodes generated TCR beta libraries. TCRdb itself ran the 5' RACE reads through MiXCR, one entry per CDR3 protein. Of under 950,000 distinct CDR3 sequences listed, around 20% are singletons. CDR1 MNHNS and CDR2 SASEGT come from the germline V gene. The CDR3 covers 14 residues. V shed 7 bases, J shed 5 bases, and the junction held 10 bases outside the gene matches. The V and J genes are TRBV6-1 and TRBJ1-1; the match to TRBD1 covers 7 bases. Sequenced input: blood, either unsorted or a sorted T cell fraction (not recorded which). The source is a male donor with ankylosing spondylitis. The CDR3 DNA is TGTGCCAGCACTGTGACAGGGAGTTGGACTGAAGCTTTCTTT. Protein: CASTVTGSWTEAFF.